This T cell receptor (beta chain) is drawn from a study of PD-1 blockade in classical Hodgkin lymphoma. Data came from immunoSEQ multiplex PCR; TCRdb stores just in-frame clones and leaves some out. Counted here are some 93,000 clones, roughly 89% occurring once; the ten biggest clones make up roughly a tenth. Each and every patient relapsed after autologous stem cell transplantation, and patients got differing brentuximab vedotin exposure. The table lists this clone with a few counts. The same CDR3 also results from other DNA sequences found in this sample. Germline V gene data show CDR1 as MNHEY and CDR2 as SVGAGI. This CDR3 region has 13 residues. Between the trimmed V and J ends, which lost 6 bases and 0 bases, there was a span of 6 bases.

This rearrangement joins TRBV6-5 to TRBJ1-5; D is undetermined. This clonotype was obtained from a human donor with classical Hodgkin lymphoma. The sample was peripheral blood mononuclear cells (PBMCs), taken before the second cycle of nivolumab. The CDR3 coding sequence is TGTGCCAGCAGCATAGATAGCAATCAGCCCCAGCATTTT. It codes for CASSIDSNQPQHF.